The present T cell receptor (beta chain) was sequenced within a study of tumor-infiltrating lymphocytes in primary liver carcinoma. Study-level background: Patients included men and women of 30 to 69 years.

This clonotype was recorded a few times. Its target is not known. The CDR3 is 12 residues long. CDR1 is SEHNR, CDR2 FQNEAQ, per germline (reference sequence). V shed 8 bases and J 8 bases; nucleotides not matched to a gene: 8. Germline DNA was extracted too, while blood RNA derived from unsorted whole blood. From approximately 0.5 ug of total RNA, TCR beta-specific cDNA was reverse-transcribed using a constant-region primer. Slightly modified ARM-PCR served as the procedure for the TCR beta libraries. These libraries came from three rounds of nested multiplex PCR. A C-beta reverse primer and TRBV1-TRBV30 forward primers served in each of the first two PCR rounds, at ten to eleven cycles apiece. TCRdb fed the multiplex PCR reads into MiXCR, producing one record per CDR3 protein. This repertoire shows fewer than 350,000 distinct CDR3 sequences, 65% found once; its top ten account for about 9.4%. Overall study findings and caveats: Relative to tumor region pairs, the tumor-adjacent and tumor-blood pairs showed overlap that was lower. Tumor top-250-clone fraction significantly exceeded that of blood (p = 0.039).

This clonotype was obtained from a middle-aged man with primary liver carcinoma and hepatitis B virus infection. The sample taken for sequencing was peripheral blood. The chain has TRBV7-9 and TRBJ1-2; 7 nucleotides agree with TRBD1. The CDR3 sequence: CASSSQGVGYTF. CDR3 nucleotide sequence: TGTGCCAGCTCCTCCCAGGGGGTAGGCTACACCTTC.